This TCR beta chain was captured by sequencing in a study of regulatory and conventional T cells in RAG deficiency (TCRdb year 2017). Describing the broader study: To compare the diversity and composition of the repertoires of Treg, conventional CD4+ and CD8+ T cells between RAG-deficient patients and healthy controls, the study applied high-throughput TCR beta sequencing.

In its sample, this clone was seen once. What this receptor recognizes is not known. No qualities accompany the bases; no much larger clone lies one base away. Before genomic DNA extraction, conventional CD4+ T cells were purified from blood as CD25-low CD127-high cells. Repertoire analyses used several healthy control donors as the comparison group. The CDR3 contains 13 residues, cysteine and phenylalanine counted. CDR3 DNA is the only sequence kept; it has 39 bases, read in frame from the first base. The trim is 7 bases for V and 0 bases for J, with a gap of 9 bases between the germline ends. As encoded in the germline V gene (reference sequence), CDR1 is LNHDA while CDR2 is SQIVND. Receptors were amplified or captured by the immunoSEQ multiplex PCR assay. Rearranged TCR beta chain products were amplified from the genomic DNA of sorted T-cell subsets and were then sequenced. Regarding the original processing steps: Shannon entropy and Simpson indices were used to measure how diverse the repertoire of productive TCR beta rearrangements was. To gauge clonal expansion, the frequencies of the 100 most abundant productive TCR beta clonotypes among total reads were added together. The TRB repertoires were evaluated with a self-reactivity index based on amino acid usage at CDR3beta positions 6 and 7. Repertoire analyses used two-way ANOVA; flow cytometric analyses used Student t or Mann-Whitney tests. Here the immuneACCESS table is served through TCRdb, limited to in-frame sequences with V and J called. Missing clones are a known gap in these copies; in checked studies unresolved V genes cover under half, and the rest lacks a known reason. V and J calls and clone size follow that table, whereas D and trimming were derived from the DNA. The sample table holds roughly 34,000 clones, of which about 70% were seen once. Together, the top ten hold 3% to 3.5% of the sample.

Overall results and qualifications from the work: Unique TCR beta sequences from Treg cells were around 90-fold fewer in Omenn syndrome and CID/AS patients than controls, versus approximately 9.9-fold for other subsets. Some T-cell subset analyses were not done for some subjects. Compared with control T-cell subpopulations, the RAG-deficient patients had markedly lower Shannon entropy and higher Simpson indices. All patient T-cell subsets had shorter CDR3 lengths; Omenn syndrome patients showed >80% Treg-Tconv repertoire overlap at nucleotide and amino acid level. In Omenn syndrome patients, sorted CD25-high CD127-low cells may represent peripherally activated cells rather than bona fide Treg cells.

These same records also appear under a second study, on regulatory T cells. As the second publication notes: The multiplex PCR relied on 52 forward TRBV primers and 13 reverse TRBJ primers, and amplification bias was corrected through assay-based and computational methods. Repertoires from patients had restricted unique TRB V-J pairs and skewed V and J gene usage, with the strongest effect in regulatory T cells. Between CD3G-deficient patients and healthy controls, the study compared T-cell receptor beta repertoires in sorted regulatory T cells, conventional CD4+ T cells and CD8+ T cells. Ficoll density separation was used to isolate peripheral blood mononuclear cells. Within the immunoSEQ assay, multiplex PCR amplified rearranged TRB loci from genomic DNA. Sequencing of the TRB amplicons was done on an Illumina HiSeq platform. Custom algorithms error-filtered the raw sequences and aligned them to reference gene sequences, after which the immunoSEQ online tools were used for analysis. Frequencies of productive and nonproductive TRB rearrangements were evaluated among both unique and total sequences. Group comparisons used t tests, Mann-Whitney tests or two-way ANOVA run in Prism software.

The chain is made from TRBV19 and TRBJ1-1; the D gene remains uncertain. The sequenced material came from CD4+ effector T cells sorted from blood. This sequence was found in a human donor in good health. The CDR3 sequence is CASTRTVNTEAFF. At the DNA level, the sequence is TGTGCCAGTACCAGGACGGTGAACACTGAAGCTTTCTTT.